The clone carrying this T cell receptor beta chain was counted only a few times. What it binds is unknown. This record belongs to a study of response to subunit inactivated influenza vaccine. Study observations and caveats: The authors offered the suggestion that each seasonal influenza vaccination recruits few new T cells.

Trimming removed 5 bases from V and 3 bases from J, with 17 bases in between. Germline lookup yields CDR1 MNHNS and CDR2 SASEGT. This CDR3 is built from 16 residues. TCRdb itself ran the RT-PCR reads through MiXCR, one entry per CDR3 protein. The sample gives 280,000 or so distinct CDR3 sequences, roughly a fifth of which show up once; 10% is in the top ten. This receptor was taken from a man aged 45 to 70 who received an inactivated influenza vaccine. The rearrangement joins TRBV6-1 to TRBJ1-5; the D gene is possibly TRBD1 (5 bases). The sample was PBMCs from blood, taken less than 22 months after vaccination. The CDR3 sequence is CASSPGGAGLNQPQHF. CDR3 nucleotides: TGTGCCAGCAGTCCCGGAGGGGCAGGACTCAATCAGCCCCAGCATTTT.